This TCR beta chain was identified during a study of blood T cell repertoires in COVID-19. At the level of the study: The study drew acute and convalescent COVID-19 samples from the United States, Italy and Spain. T cells, B-cell-depleted T cells, or PBMCs supplied cDNA or gDNA.

In the source study's methods: Amplification of reference gene primers provided the estimated nucleated cell counts. Using immunoSEQ multiplex PCR, the repertoire was profiled, and TCRdb retains in-frame clones only, with some absent. V and J calls and clone size are given by that table; D and trimming were obtained from the DNA. This table holds tens of thousands of clones, 60% to 85% found once. What was sequenced was peripheral blood. The clonotype originates from a human donor in a cohort sampled during active COVID-19.

The CDR3 is CASVSQGGNTEAFF. CDR3 sequence (DNA): TGTGCCAGCGTATCACAGGGGGGAAACACTGAAGCTTTCTTT. V gene TRBV2 combines with J gene TRBJ1-1; 8 bases fit TRBD1. CDR1 is SNHLY, CDR2 FYNNEI, per germline. The CDR3 extends over 14 amino acids. V lost 8 bases, J lost 2 bases, and 7 bases stayed unmatched.